These T cell receptor beta chains were read from a single sample in a study of T cell changes during pregnancy in multiple sclerosis. Generated by immunoSEQ multiplex PCR, the TCRdb table keeps only in-frame clones and is missing some. This table holds 70,000 to 95,000 clones, 75% to 95% found once. Sequences were derived from CD4+ T cells from peripheral blood mononuclear cells, sampled in the second trimester of pregnancy. These receptor sequences come from a female donor with multiple sclerosis, enrolled in a pregnancy study. The CDR3 runs from the conserved cysteine through the conserved F or W. Each record gives: clone size, D gene, V gene, J gene, CDR3 protein, CDR3 DNA. The D gene is left open where the match is weak. Size values are once, few and many counts, or a class for expanded clones, and some rows have none.

clone_size: -; d_call: -; v_call: TRBV21-1; j_call: TRBJ2-7; cdr3_aa: CASSYLIRDRVYEQYF; cdr3_nt: TGTGCCAGCAGTTACCTGATCCGGGACAGGGTCTACGAGCAGTACTTC
clone_size: -; d_call: -; v_call: TRBV5-1; j_call: TRBJ1-6; cdr3_aa: CASSLSGGMGNSPLHF; cdr3_nt: TGCGCCAGCAGCTTGAGTGGAGGGATGGGAAATTCACCCCTCCACTTT
clone_size: -; d_call: -; v_call: TRBV2; j_call: TRBJ1-1; cdr3_aa: CASSPNRNTEAFF; cdr3_nt: TGTGCCAGCAGCCCCAACAGGAACACTGAAGCTTTCTTT
clone_size: -; d_call: -; v_call: TRBV20-1; j_call: TRBJ1-5; cdr3_aa: CSAGEGQPQHF; cdr3_nt: TGCAGTGCTGGGGAGGGTCAGCCCCAGCATTTT
clone_size: -; d_call: TRBD2; v_call: TRBV7-3; j_call: TRBJ2-3; cdr3_aa: CASSLSGRSTDTQYF; cdr3_nt: TGTGCCAGCAGCTTAAGCGGGAGGAGCACAGATACGCAGTATTTT
clone_size: -; d_call: -; v_call: TRBV11-3; j_call: TRBJ2-5; cdr3_aa: CASSFPSRQETQYF; cdr3_nt: TGTGCCAGCAGCTTTCCGAGTCGCCAAGAGACCCAGTACTTC
clone_size: -; d_call: -; v_call: TRBV23-1; j_call: TRBJ1-3; cdr3_aa: CASSQSESSGGPSGNTIYF; cdr3_nt: TGCGCCAGCAGTCAATCGGAGTCTAGCGGGGGGCCGTCTGGAAACACCATATATTTT
clone_size: few; d_call: -; v_call: TRBV29-1; j_call: TRBJ1-1; cdr3_aa: CSVARGMETEAFF; cdr3_nt: TGCAGCGTTGCTCGGGGGATGGAGACTGAAGCTTTCTTT
clone_size: -; d_call: -; v_call: TRBV5-1; j_call: TRBJ2-7; cdr3_aa: CASSHGETYEQYF; cdr3_nt: TGCGCCAGCAGCCACGGGGAAACATACGAGCAGTACTTC
clone_size: -; d_call: TRBD1; v_call: TRBV19; j_call: TRBJ2-6; cdr3_aa: CASSPDTGVGANVLTF; cdr3_nt: TGTGCCAGTAGTCCAGACACAGGGGTAGGGGCCAACGTCCTGACTTTC
clone_size: -; d_call: -; v_call: TRBV7-9; j_call: TRBJ1-5; cdr3_aa: CASSLNWNQPQHF; cdr3_nt: TGTGCCAGCAGCCTCAACTGGAATCAGCCCCAGCATTTT
clone_size: -; d_call: TRBD1; v_call: TRBV5-5; j_call: TRBJ2-7; cdr3_aa: CASSLSGQTYEQYF; cdr3_nt: TGTGCCAGCAGCTTGTCGGGACAGACCTACGAGCAGTACTTC
clone_size: few; d_call: -; v_call: TRBV19; j_call: TRBJ2-3; cdr3_aa: CASSGRGPTDTQYF; cdr3_nt: TGTGCCAGTAGTGGGCGGGGGCCCACAGATACGCAGTATTTT
clone_size: once; d_call: TRBD2; v_call: TRBV6-1; j_call: TRBJ2-7; cdr3_aa: CASSEARTSGSHEQYF; cdr3_nt: TGTGCCAGCAGTGAAGCCAGGACTAGCGGGAGTCACGAGCAGTACTTC
clone_size: -; d_call: -; v_call: TRBV5-5; j_call: TRBJ1-2; cdr3_aa: CASSPGGMIGYTF; cdr3_nt: TGTGCCAGCAGCCCTGGGGGCATGATTGGCTACACCTTC
clone_size: -; d_call: TRBD1; v_call: TRBV7-8; j_call: TRBJ1-1; cdr3_aa: CASSRQGNTEAFF; cdr3_nt: TGTGCCAGCAGCCGACAGGGGAACACTGAAGCTTTCTTT
clone_size: once; d_call: TRBD2; v_call: TRBV7-2; j_call: TRBJ2-7; cdr3_aa: CASSLAAGDFSYEQYF; cdr3_nt: TGTGCCAGCAGCTTAGCGGCGGGGGACTTCTCCTACGAGCAGTACTTC
clone_size: -; d_call: -; v_call: TRBV29-1; j_call: TRBJ1-4; cdr3_aa: CSVGGGGPTNEKLFF; cdr3_nt: TGCAGCGTCGGAGGGGGGGGGCCAACTAATGAAAAACTGTTTTTT
clone_size: -; d_call: TRBD1; v_call: TRBV6-5; j_call: TRBJ1-1; cdr3_aa: CASSYSGGGGRREAFF; cdr3_nt: TGTGCCAGCAGTTACTCAGGGGGCGGAGGAAGGCGCGAAGCTTTCTTT
clone_size: -; d_call: -; v_call: TRBV6-6; j_call: TRBJ1-2; cdr3_aa: CASSKTGVGYTF; cdr3_nt: TGTGCCAGCAGTAAGACAGGAGTTGGCTACACCTTC
clone_size: -; d_call: TRBD1; v_call: TRBV14; j_call: TRBJ1-5; cdr3_aa: CASSQEGGGQPQHF; cdr3_nt: TGTGCCAGCAGCCAAGAAGGGGGCGGACAGCCCCAGCATTTT
clone_size: -; d_call: -; v_call: TRBV6-1; j_call: TRBJ1-5; cdr3_aa: CASRLTGSNQPQHF; cdr3_nt: TGTGCCAGCAGGTTAACAGGGTCCAATCAGCCCCAGCATTTT
clone_size: -; d_call: TRBD2; v_call: TRBV7-3; j_call: TRBJ2-3; cdr3_aa: CASSLALRGGSDTQYF; cdr3_nt: TGTGCCAGCAGCTTAGCTTTGCGGGGGGGATCAGATACGCAGTATTTT
clone_size: -; d_call: TRBD1; v_call: TRBV4-2; j_call: TRBJ1-5; cdr3_aa: CASSGGQGAGQPQHF; cdr3_nt: TGTGCCAGCAGCGGGGGACAGGGGGCAGGTCAGCCCCAGCATTTT
clone_size: -; d_call: -; v_call: TRBV30; j_call: TRBJ1-1; cdr3_aa: CACHRGMNTEAFF; cdr3_nt: TGTGCCTGCCATCGGGGGATGAACACTGAAGCTTTCTTT
clone_size: -; d_call: TRBD2; v_call: TRBV15; j_call: TRBJ2-3; cdr3_aa: CATSPGETSPDTQYF; cdr3_nt: TGTGCCACCAGCCCCGGGGAGACTAGCCCAGATACGCAGTATTTT
clone_size: -; d_call: TRBD2; v_call: TRBV4-3; j_call: TRBJ2-3; cdr3_aa: CASSPTSLGTDTQYF; cdr3_nt: TGCGCCAGCAGCCCGACTAGCTTGGGCACAGATACGCAGTATTTT
clone_size: -; d_call: -; v_call: TRBV7-2; j_call: TRBJ1-3; cdr3_aa: CASSRGWSSDTIYF; cdr3_nt: TGTGCCAGCAGCAGGGGATGGTCGTCGGACACCATATATTTT
clone_size: -; d_call: -; v_call: TRBV5-4; j_call: TRBJ1-2; cdr3_aa: CASSLDAALGYTF; cdr3_nt: TGTGCCAGCAGCTTGGATGCGGCGTTGGGCTACACCTTC
clone_size: -; d_call: -; v_call: TRBV2; j_call: TRBJ1-2; cdr3_aa: CASRPEVRQGNVSDYGYTF; cdr3_nt: TGTGCCAGCAGGCCCGAGGTGCGGCAGGGGAATGTCAGTGACTATGGCTACACCTTC
clone_size: -; d_call: TRBD1; v_call: TRBV7-2; j_call: TRBJ2-6; cdr3_aa: CASSPTGTGANVLTF; cdr3_nt: TGTGCCAGCAGCCCGACAGGGACTGGGGCCAACGTCCTGACTTTC
clone_size: -; d_call: TRBD1; v_call: TRBV6-1; j_call: TRBJ1-1; cdr3_aa: CASSGQGNTEAFF; cdr3_nt: TGTGCCAGCAGTGGACAGGGCAACACTGAAGCTTTCTTT
clone_size: -; d_call: -; v_call: TRBV10-3; j_call: TRBJ2-7; cdr3_aa: CAISVVRGRDNEQYF; cdr3_nt: TGTGCCATCAGTGTGGTTAGAGGGAGGGACAACGAGCAGTACTTC
clone_size: -; d_call: TRBD1; v_call: TRBV5-8; j_call: TRBJ2-3; cdr3_aa: CASSFYAGGRGDTQYF; cdr3_nt: TGTGCCAGCAGCTTTTACGCAGGGGGCAGGGGAGATACGCAGTATTTT
clone_size: -; d_call: TRBD2; v_call: TRBV30; j_call: TRBJ2-1; cdr3_aa: CAWSRLAGVQNEQFF; cdr3_nt: TGTGCCTGGAGTAGGCTAGCGGGAGTACAAAACGAGCAGTTCTTC
clone_size: -; d_call: TRBD1; v_call: TRBV5-4; j_call: TRBJ2-6; cdr3_aa: CASSRTGSGANVLTF; cdr3_nt: TGTGCCAGCAGCCGGACAGGGTCTGGGGCCAACGTCCTGACTTTC
clone_size: -; d_call: -; v_call: TRBV28; j_call: TRBJ1-5; cdr3_aa: CALGGGNNQPQHF; cdr3_nt: TGTGCCCTCGGTGGGGGGAACAATCAGCCCCAGCATTTT
clone_size: -; d_call: -; v_call: TRBV5-6; j_call: TRBJ2-2; cdr3_aa: CASSLVGGRGTGELFF; cdr3_nt: TGTGCCAGCAGCTTGGTCGGGGGGCGCGGCACCGGGGAGCTGTTTTTT
clone_size: -; d_call: -; v_call: TRBV21-1; j_call: TRBJ2-5; cdr3_aa: CASSKVTTPRLQETQYF; cdr3_nt: TGTGCCAGCAGCAAAGTTACTACCCCGAGACTACAAGAGACCCAGTACTTC
clone_size: -; d_call: TRBD2; v_call: TRBV6-1; j_call: TRBJ2-5; cdr3_aa: CASSASGRETQYF; cdr3_nt: TGTGCCAGCAGTGCTAGCGGGAGGGAGACCCAGTACTTC
clone_size: -; d_call: TRBD2; v_call: TRBV5-1; j_call: TRBJ2-1; cdr3_aa: CASTPGLAVSNEQFF; cdr3_nt: TGCGCCAGCACCCCGGGACTAGCGGTCTCGAATGAGCAGTTCTTC
clone_size: -; d_call: -; v_call: TRBV25-1; j_call: TRBJ1-3; cdr3_aa: CASSHPRGSSGNTIYF; cdr3_nt: TGTGCCAGCAGCCACCCTAGGGGGAGCTCTGGAAACACCATATATTTT
clone_size: -; d_call: -; v_call: TRBV6-5; j_call: TRBJ1-5; cdr3_aa: CASSYRHTNQPQHF; cdr3_nt: TGTGCCAGCAGTTATAGACACACCAATCAGCCCCAGCATTTT
clone_size: -; d_call: -; v_call: TRBV5-1; j_call: TRBJ1-2; cdr3_aa: CASSLAGDNGYTF; cdr3_nt: TGCGCCAGCAGCTTGGCCGGGGATAATGGCTACACCTTC
clone_size: -; d_call: -; v_call: TRBV15; j_call: TRBJ2-3; cdr3_aa: CATSRPPPGYQSTDTQYF; cdr3_nt: TGTGCCACCAGCAGACCCCCCCCGGGGTACCAGTCCACAGATACGCAGTATTTT
clone_size: -; d_call: -; v_call: TRBV15; j_call: TRBJ2-5; cdr3_aa: CATSRDGQGWETQYF; cdr3_nt: TGTGCCACCAGCAGAGATGGGCAGGGGTGGGAGACCCAGTACTTC
clone_size: -; d_call: -; v_call: TRBV10-3; j_call: TRBJ1-2; cdr3_aa: CAISRPESGYTF; cdr3_nt: TGTGCCATCAGCCGCCCCGAGAGCGGCTACACCTTC
clone_size: -; d_call: TRBD2; v_call: TRBV2; j_call: TRBJ2-4; cdr3_aa: CASSEIGTRAVKNIQYF; cdr3_nt: TGTGCCAGCAGTGAAATTGGGACTAGGGCTGTCAAAAACATTCAGTACTTC
clone_size: -; d_call: TRBD2; v_call: TRBV10-3; j_call: TRBJ2-2; cdr3_aa: CAISSGGNTGELFF; cdr3_nt: TGTGCCATCAGTAGCGGGGGGAACACCGGGGAGCTGTTTTTT
clone_size: -; d_call: TRBD2; v_call: TRBV18; j_call: TRBJ2-7; cdr3_aa: CASSTAAGWEQYF; cdr3_nt: TGTGCCAGCTCAACGGCAGCGGGGTGGGAGCAGTACTTC
clone_size: -; d_call: TRBD2; v_call: TRBV6-6; j_call: TRBJ2-5; cdr3_aa: CASSYSGGQETQYF; cdr3_nt: TGTGCCAGCAGTTATTCGGGAGGCCAAGAGACCCAGTACTTC
clone_size: -; d_call: -; v_call: TRBV30; j_call: TRBJ1-2; cdr3_aa: CAWSAQGNGYGYTF; cdr3_nt: TGTGCCTGGAGTGCACAGGGAAATGGCTATGGCTACACCTTC
clone_size: -; d_call: -; v_call: TRBV19; j_call: TRBJ2-5; cdr3_aa: CASRMTGEGETQYF; cdr3_nt: TGTGCCAGTAGGATGACAGGGGAGGGGGAGACCCAGTACTTC
clone_size: -; d_call: -; v_call: TRBV28; j_call: TRBJ2-7; cdr3_aa: CASSVGGLNEQYF; cdr3_nt: TGTGCCAGCAGTGTGGGGGGTTTGAACGAGCAGTACTTC
clone_size: -; d_call: -; v_call: TRBV19; j_call: TRBJ1-5; cdr3_aa: CASPPGAGAGRNQPQHF; cdr3_nt: TGTGCCAGTCCCCCCGGGGCAGGGGCCGGACGCAATCAGCCCCAGCATTTT
clone_size: once; d_call: -; v_call: TRBV19; j_call: TRBJ2-7; cdr3_aa: CASARGYEQYF; cdr3_nt: TGTGCCAGCGCCCGCGGCTACGAGCAGTACTTC